These T cell receptor beta chains were read from a single sample in a study of identical twins. In TCRdb, the 5' RACE reads were re-called with MiXCR into one record per CDR3 protein. The repertoire holds just over 500,000 distinct CDR3 sequences, under 25% seen once, with 0.91% in the top ten. The sample was also linked to a second study, of T cells expressing NK-cell markers.

The sequenced sample was CD4+ T cells sorted from blood. The receptor source for this set is a woman under 30 in good health. Each CDR3 is given with its conserved first and last residue. The D gene is left open where the match is weak. Size tells how often a clone was seen (once, few, many) or the class of an expanded clone, and some rows leave it out.

TRBJ2-1,15,few,TRBV6-4,-,TGTGCCAGCAGCCTAACTAGCTGGCCCTACAATGAGCAGTTCTTC,CASSLTSWPYNEQFF
TRBJ2-1,16,-,TRBV3-1,TRBD2,TGTGCCAGCAGCCAAGGGGCGGGACTAGCGGACAATGAGCAGTTCTTC,CASSQGAGLADNEQFF
TRBJ2-7,14,-,TRBV29-1,-,TGCAGCGTTACCCTTCCCTTCATCACCTACGAGCAGTACTTC,CSVTLPFITYEQYF
TRBJ2-1,16,-,TRBV12-3/TRBV12-4,-,TGTGCCAGCAGTTTTACACAGGGTCTAGCTTGGCATGAGCAGTTCTTC,CASSFTQGLAWHEQFF
TRBJ2-6,16,-,TRBV6-2/TRBV6-3,-,TGTGCCAGCACCCCGCCCCCGGGGGCTGGGGCCAACGTCCTGACTTTC,CASTPPPGAGANVLTF
TRBJ2-7,14,few,TRBV7-2,-,TGTGCCAGCAGCTTAGGCAGGGGGGGGAACGAGCAGTACTTC,CASSLGRGGNEQYF
TRBJ2-6,17,few,TRBV9,TRBD1,TGTGCCAGCAGCGTCCGGGACAGGAGGTCTGGGGCCAACGTCCTGACTTTC,CASSVRDRRSGANVLTF
TRBJ1-2,16,-,TRBV7-2,TRBD1,TGTGCCAGCAGCTTAGTTGGGACAGGGGGCGGTACTGGCTACACCTTC,CASSLVGTGGGTGYTF
TRBJ2-1,15,-,TRBV6-2/TRBV6-3,TRBD1,TGTGCCAGCAGTTACTCGGGACAGCCCTACAATGAGCAGTTCTTC,CASSYSGQPYNEQFF
TRBJ2-1,13,many,TRBV20-1,-,TGCAGTGCTAGAGCCCCCGGCTTCAATGAGCAGTTCTTC,CSARAPGFNEQFF
TRBJ1-5,13,many,TRBV6-5,-,TGTGCCAGCAGTTACTCGTGGGATCAGCCCCAGCATTTT,CASSYSWDQPQHF
TRBJ2-4,16,-,TRBV2,-,TGTGCCAGCGTGGGCGATTTATGGCCTCCCAAAAACATTCAGTACTTC,CASVGDLWPPKNIQYF
TRBJ2-4,18,-,TRBV5-1,TRBD2,TGCGCCAGCAGCCGACAGGGGACTAGCGGGAGGGTCGCGGACATTCAGTACTTC,CASSRQGTSGRVADIQYF
TRBJ2-7,15,-,TRBV4-1,-,TGCGCCAGCAGCCAGCAGGGGCAGGTCACCTACGAGCAGTACTTC,CASSQQGQVTYEQYF
TRBJ2-3,14,-,TRBV20-1,TRBD2,TGCAGTGCTGGACTAGCGGGAGTCGCAGATACGCAGTATTTT,CSAGLAGVADTQYF
TRBJ2-6,17,few,TRBV12-5,-,TGTGCTAGTGGTTTGGTAGACAGTGCTTTCGGGGCCAACGTCCTGACTTTC,CASGLVDSAFGANVLTF
TRBJ2-7,14,-,TRBV20-1,-,TGCAGTGCTAGACTTCTCTCGGACCACAGCGAGCAGTACTTC,CSARLLSDHSEQYF
TRBJ2-7,15,few,TRBV5-1,TRBD1,TGCGCCAGCAGCCAACAAGGACAGGGGACCCACGAGCAGTACTTC,CASSQQGQGTHEQYF
TRBJ2-7,14,few,TRBV20-1,-,TGCAGTGCTTCCCCCGGGACCTCCACTACCGAGCAGTACTTC,CSASPGTSTTEQYF
TRBJ1-2,12,few,TRBV24-1,-,TGTGCCACCAGTGAAGGGTCTGGTGGCTATACCTTC,CATSEGSGGYTF
TRBJ2-5,13,-,TRBV20-1,TRBD1,TGCAGTGCGGATGACAGGGGAAAAGAGACCCAGTACTTC,CSADDRGKETQYF
TRBJ2-3,13,-,TRBV7-9,-,TGTGCCATCCTAGGAGGGGCGACAGATACGCAGTATTTT,CAILGGATDTQYF